This paragraph covers one T cell receptor (beta chain) sequence. What it binds is not known. The CDR3 is 14 residues long. Trimming cost V 6 bases and J 6 bases; bases outside gene matches: 8. Germline CDR1 MDHEN, CDR2 SYDVKM. The data were produced by immunoSEQ multiplex PCR, yet TCRdb's version contains in-frame clones alone and is incomplete. Of about 90,000 clones listed, almost 90% were seen once; the top ten hold roughly 0.16%. The data were obtained in a study of OX40 agonist ivuxolimab in advanced cancers. Study as a whole: Patients enrolled in dose escalation were diagnosed with hepatocellular carcinoma, melanoma, renal cell or head and neck cancer.

Findings of the study overall: Fewer expanded clones were found on average in CD4+ than in CD8+ T cells.

The TCR comes from an adult with an advanced solid tumor such as melanoma, head and neck, liver or kidney cancer. The sequencing used CD4+ or CD8+ T cells sorted from blood, collected in a trial of the OX40 agonist ivuxolimab. The chain couples TRBV28 to TRBJ2-7; 10 nucleotides align to TRBD2. The CDR3 loop reads CASSGSSGSIEQYF. Written as DNA, the CDR3 is TGTGCCAGCAGCGGATCTAGCGGGAGTATCGAGCAGTACTTC.